These 14 T cell receptor beta chains came from one sample sequenced in a study of T cells in narcolepsy. Sequenced by immunoSEQ multiplex PCR; TCRdb stores in-frame clones only, minus some. This sample has tens of thousands of clones, with roughly 87% found just once. Material: memory (CD45RA-) CD4+ T cells from blood. The receptors were gathered from a human donor in good health.

The rearrangement joins TRBV5-1 to TRBJ2-1; TRBD2 is a possible D gene (5 bases). The CDR3 loop spans 13 amino acids. The germline V and J ends were trimmed by 2 bases and 6 bases, with 9 bases remaining between them. The germline V gene has CDR1 SGHRS and CDR2 YFSETQ. This CDR3 is CASSFAAGNEQFF. In DNA form, the CDR3 reads TGCGCCAGCAGCTTTGCTGCGGGCAATGAGCAGTTCTTC.

The CDR3: CASSSPSYGYTF. The DNA of the CDR3 is TGTGCCAGCAGTTCTCCGTCCTATGGCTACACCTTC. The rearrangement links TRBV28 to TRBJ1-2; D is uncertain. The CDR3 extends over 12 amino acids. Trimming took 4 bases from V and 4 from J, leaving 7 bases between them. Germline CDR1 and CDR2: MDHEN and SYDVKM.

This chain links TRBV7-2 with TRBJ1-6; the match to TRBD1 covers 7 bases. Germline CDR1 SGHTA, CDR2 FQGNSA. V dropped 5 bases and J dropped 8; count of bases not matched to a gene: 6. The CDR3 runs 14 residues. The CDR3 DNA follows: TGTGCCAGCAGCGTGGGACAGAAGGATTCACCCCTCCACTTT. The encoded protein is CASSVGQKDSPLHF.

The chain has TRBV4-3 and TRBJ2-7; D perhaps matches TRBD2 (6 bases). Trimming stripped 3 bases from V and 3 bases from J, with 18 bases between. This CDR3 contains 16 residues. Germline V CDR1 and CDR2: LGHNA, YSLEER. The CDR3 is CASSQAATASDYEQYF. CDR3 nucleotides: TGCGCCAGCAGCCAGGCCGCCACTGCTAGCGACTACGAGCAGTACTTC.

In this sample, this clone turned up a few times. The chain combines TRBV5-8 with TRBJ1-2; D might be TRBD1 (6 bases). Germline-derived CDR1 and CDR2 are SGHTS and YDEGEE. The V end was cut by 5 bases, the J end by 2 bases, with 16 bases between. This CDR3 spans 15 amino acids. CDR3 DNA: TGTGCCAGCAGAAGGCCCGGGGGCCTAAACTATGGCTACACCTTC. It codes for CASRRPGGLNYGYTF.

In this sample, this clone turned up a few times. The chain recombines TRBV4-3 with TRBJ1-5; unclear D gene. This CDR3 comprises 14 residues. Germline loops: CDR1 LGHNA, CDR2 YSLEER. V was shortened by 2 bases and J by 3 bases, with 8 bases between the two germline ends. Here the CDR3 reads CASSQSRANQPQHF. CDR3 in DNA: TGCGCCAGCAGCCAAAGTCGAGCCAATCAGCCCCAGCATTTT.

The rearrangement uses TRBV5-1 and TRBJ2-3, with TRBD2 matching 10 bases. Looked up from germline, CDR1 is SGHRS and CDR2 is YFSETQ. V gave up 0 bases and J gave up 4 bases; unmatched junction bases: 5. This CDR3 has 16 amino acids. This chain's CDR3 is CASSLALAGVADTQYF. CDR3 bases: TGCGCCAGCAGCTTGGCTCTAGCGGGAGTCGCAGATACGCAGTATTTT.

The chain combines TRBV4-3 with TRBJ2-5, with 7 bases lining up with TRBD2. V lost 1 base, J lost 5 bases, and 13 bases stayed unmatched. Germline-derived CDR1 and CDR2 are LGHNA and YSLEER. The length of the CDR3 is 17 residues. This CDR3 is CASSQGRGGGGKETQYF. The CDR3 DNA is TGCGCCAGCAGCCAAGGCCGGGGCGGGGGTGGAAAGGAGACCCAGTACTTC.

The chain recombines TRBV2 with TRBJ2-2; 11 nucleotides align to TRBD1. The CDR3 sequence is 15 residues long. Germline V gives CDR1 SNHLY, CDR2 FYNNEI. The V segment lost 4 bases and the J segment 3 bases; nucleotides outside the gene matches: 1. CDR3 sequence: CASSGTGGYTGELFF. As DNA, the CDR3 is TGTGCCAGCAGTGGGACAGGGGGCTACACCGGGGAGCTGTTTTTT.

The J gene is TRBJ2-3, the V gene TRBV5-1, with TRBD2 matching 9 bases. This CDR3 is 15 amino acids long. Losses at the gene ends were 3 bases for V and 1 base for J; bases not matched to a gene: 3. Per the germline V gene, CDR1 is SGHRS and CDR2 is YFSETQ. The CDR3 bases are TGCGCCAGCAGCTCATGGACTAGCGGCACAGATACGCAGTATTTT. Translation gives CASSSWTSGTDTQYF.

The rearrangement joins TRBV10-3 to TRBJ1-2; a weak D match, TRBD1 (5 bases). The CDR3 length is 14 residues. Germline V CDR1 and CDR2: ENHRY, SYGVKD. Trimming took 6 bases from V and 0 from J, leaving 11 bases between them. CDR3 coding DNA: TGTGCCATCAGCCGACAGTCAGCTAACTATGGCTACACCTTC. The encoded protein is CAISRQSANYGYTF.

V usage is TRBV5-1 and J usage is TRBJ1-5; D not certain. The length of the CDR3 is 14 residues. CDR1 and CDR2 (germline): SGHRS, YFSETQ. V was cut by 1 base and J by 7 bases, with 12 bases left in between. The CDR3 DNA follows: TGCGCCAGCAGCTTGAACTGGGAATGGCAGCCCCAGCATTTT. Amino acid sequence: CASSLNWEWQPQHF.

V and J are TRBV7-2 and TRBJ2-3; 8 bases map to TRBD2. The CDR3 runs to 15 residues. The V segment lost 4 bases and the J segment 0 bases; nucleotides outside the gene matches: 3. The germline V gene has CDR1 SGHTA and CDR2 FQGNSA. CDR3 in DNA: TGTGCCAGCAGCTCAGCGGGGGCTAGCACAGATACGCAGTATTTT. This translates into CASSSAGASTDTQYF.

A single count supports this clone. The rearrangement uses TRBV2 and TRBJ2-5; D gene ambiguous. The CDR3 sequence is 11 residues long. With 10 bases removed from V and 0 bases from J, the gap between germline ends came to 6 bases. The V gene's germline CDR1 is SNHLY and CDR2 FYNNEI. The CDR3 loop is CATKYQETQYF. The CDR3 DNA sequence: TGTGCCACCAAGTACCAAGAGACCCAGTACTTC.